These 9 T cell receptor beta chains came from one sample sequenced in a study of blood T cell repertoires in COVID-19. The data were produced by immunoSEQ multiplex PCR, yet TCRdb's version contains in-frame clones alone and is incomplete. Of about 180,000 clones in the sample, approximately 85% are singletons; the top ten hold 9.5% to 12%. Sample: peripheral blood. These receptors originate from a human donor with active or convalescent COVID-19. The donor label of this sample is uncertain.

The count of this clone is one. The chain is built from TRBV19 and TRBJ2-7; 7 bases are shared with TRBD1. J gave up 3 bases and V 1 base, and 3 bases lay outside the gene matches. The germline V gene has CDR1 LNHDA and CDR2 SQIVND (reference sequence). CDR3 length: 14 residues. The CDR3, as DNA: TGTGCCAGTAGTATAGGGACAGGATACTACGAGCAGTACTTC. Encoded protein: CASSIGTGYYEQYF.

The V gene is TRBV7-3, the J gene TRBJ2-6, with 8 bases fitting TRBD2. Germline-derived CDR1 and CDR2 are SGHTA and FQGTGA. With V trimmed by 0 bases and J by 6 bases, 4 bases remained unmatched. CDR3 length: 16 amino acids. CDR3 loop: CASSLTGGAEANVLTF. CDR3 nucleotide sequence: TGTGCCAGCAGCTTAACCGGGGGGGCCGAGGCCAACGTCCTGACTTTC.

This chain joins TRBV27 and TRBJ1-2; TRBD1 agrees at 7 bases. The CDR3 runs 16 residues. Germline V gives CDR1 MNHEY, CDR2 SMNVEV (reference sequence). V lost 5 bases to trimming and J lost 4 bases; unmatched junction nucleotides: 13. The CDR3, as DNA: TGTGCCAGCAGTCTGGGGACAGCCGTTTCAATCTATGGCTACACCTTC. It specifies CASSLGTAVSIYGYTF.

The chain is built from TRBV12-2 and TRBJ2-7; TRBD2 is the table's D call, not checked against the DNA. TRBV12-2 counts as a pseudogene. The CDR3 spans 17 residues. In nucleotides, the CDR3 is TGTGCAAGTCGCTTAGGAATGGTTGGGGGGGTCTCCTACGAGCAGTACTTC. It translates to CASRLGMVGGVSYEQYF.

The J gene is TRBJ1-5, the V gene TRBV6-2 or TRBV6-3, with TRBD1 identical over 12 bases. After removal of 7 bases from V and 6 bases from J, the junction contained 10 bases not matched to a gene. The CDR3 has 16 amino acids. Germline CDR1 is MNHEY and CDR2 is SVGEGT. CDR3 nucleotides: TGTGCCAGCAACCCCCTGGGACAGGGGGCAGGTCAGCCCCAGCATTTT. Translated: CASNPLGQGAGQPQHF.

The gene calls are TRBV10-3 and TRBJ2-1; 11 nucleotides align to TRBD2. V lost 0 bases, J lost 9 bases, and 4 bases stayed unmatched. CDR3 length: 15 amino acids. Germline V gene data show CDR1 as ENHRY and CDR2 as SYGVKD. In DNA form, the CDR3 reads TGTGCCATCAGTGAGTCTAGCGGGAGGGCCGGTGAGCAGTTCTTC. Translated, it gives CAISESSGRAGEQFF.

This clone was counted between two and nine times. The V and J genes are TRBV1 and TRBJ2-2; the table's D call of TRBD2 was not tested on the DNA. TRBV1 counts as a pseudogene. The CDR3 length is 18 residues. CDR3 sequence: CTSSHTTRLAGVTGELFF. CDR3 bases: TGCACCAGCAGCCACACCACGAGACTAGCGGGGGTTACCGGGGAGCTGTTTTTT.

This clone appeared a few times. The gene calls are TRBV28 and TRBJ1-6; 9 positions agree with TRBD1. The CDR3 sequence is 13 residues long. Germline V gene lookup returns CDR1 MDHEN and CDR2 SYDVKM. Unmatched junction bases numbered 3, after V lost 6 bases and J lost 9 bases. The CDR3 DNA is TGTGCCAGCAGGCCGACAGGGGGTTCACCCCTCCACTTT. Translating it yields CASRPTGGSPLHF.

This chain uses TRBV3-1 (or the pseudogene TRBV3-2) with TRBJ1-1; 8 nucleotides agree with TRBD1. The germline gives CDR1 LGHDT, CDR2 YNNKEL (reference sequence). The ends lost 0 bases at V and 2 bases at J; junction bases unmatched: 2. The CDR3 runs to 15 residues. The CDR3 DNA reads TGTGCCAGCAGCCAAGAAGGGACAGGTAACACTGAAGCTTTCTTT. It specifies CASSQEGTGNTEAFF.